This entry lists 32 T cell receptor beta chains sequenced from one sample in a study of T cell repertoires in ileal Crohn's disease. Some clones are missing from TCRdb's copy, which holds only in-frame ones; the method was immunoSEQ multiplex PCR. The repertoire holds several thousand clones, with roughly 71% as singletons. Source material: ileal tissue. The receptors shown here come from an adult with Crohn's disease.

This clone is a singleton in its sample. The V call is TRBV5-4, the J call TRBJ2-5; 7 bases line up with TRBD2. Per the germline V gene, CDR1 is SGHNT and CDR2 is YYREEE (reference sequence). Losses at the gene ends were 1 base for V and 4 bases for J; bases not matched to a gene: 1. The CDR3 is made up of 13 amino acids. CDR3 nucleotides: TGTGCCAGCAGCTTGACGGGGGGAGAGACCCAGTACTTC. Protein: CASSLTGGETQYF.

The chain joins TRBV5-1 to TRBJ2-6, with D perhaps TRBD2 (6 bases). This CDR3 region has 16 residues. V was trimmed by 4 bases and J by 2 bases, leaving 13 bases between them. Germline CDR1 is SGHRS and CDR2 is YFSETQ. CDR3: CASSPAGTPGANVLTF. The DNA for the CDR3 is TGCGCCAGCAGCCCTGCGGGGACTCCTGGGGCCAACGTCCTGACTTTC.

V and J are TRBV4-1 and TRBJ2-3; 15 nucleotides match TRBD2. Germline V gives CDR1 MGHRA, CDR2 YSYEKL. Germline trimming cut 4 bases from V and 5 bases from J; bases unmatched to any gene: 4. The CDR3 runs to 16 residues. CDR3 protein: CASSPGLAGGRDTQYF. In DNA form, the CDR3 reads TGCGCCAGCAGCCCGGGACTAGCGGGGGGAAGAGATACGCAGTATTTT.

The chain carries TRBV7-9 and TRBJ2-1; 9 nucleotides match TRBD1. Looked up from germline, CDR1 is SEHNR and CDR2 is FQNEAQ (reference sequence). The V and J ends lost 4 bases and 8 bases, in that order; junction bases with no gene match: 12. The CDR3 is 16 residues long. CDR3 DNA sequence: TGTGCCAGCAGCTCTACTCTGGACAGGGGCGGATATGAGCAGTTCTTC. It yields the protein CASSSTLDRGGYEQFF.

A single count supports this clone. The chain links TRBV30 to TRBJ2-6; 8 nucleotides line up with TRBD1. CDR3 length: 13 residues. The V gene's germline CDR1 is GTSNPN and CDR2 SVGIG (reference sequence). The J segment lost 11 bases and the V segment lost 2 bases, leaving 5 bases of the junction unmatched. CDR3 DNA: TGTGCCTGGAGTTTGGACAGGGAGGACGTCCTGACTTTC. Translation: CAWSLDREDVLTF. The complete variable domain, with remaining parts taken from reference TRBV30 and TRBJ2-6, reads SQTIHQWPATLVQPVGSPLSLECTVEGTSNPNLYWYRQAAGRGLQLLFYSVGIGQISSEVPQNLSASRPQDRQFILSSKKLLLSDSGFYLCAWSLDREDVLTFGAGSRLTVL.

V is TRBV6-1 and J is TRBJ2-3; possibly TRBD2 for D (7 bases). The CDR3 is 15 residues long. V gave up 4 bases and J gave up 5 bases, with 16 bases separating them. CDR1 and CDR2 from the germline V gene are MNHNS and SASEGT. CDR3 coding DNA: TGTGCCAGCAGTGGGGTGGGGGGGCTGTTAGATACGCAGTATTTT. Amino acid sequence: CASSGVGGLLDTQYF.

The J gene is TRBJ2-6, the V gene TRBV19, with 10 bases identical to TRBD1. V was clipped by 8 bases and J by 2 bases; unmatched bases: 6. Germline CDR1 and CDR2: LNHDA and SQIVND (reference sequence). CDR3 size: 16 residues. CDR3 nucleotide sequence: TGTGCCAGTTGTCCCGGGACAGGGGCTGGGGCCAACGTCCTGACTTTC. Amino acid sequence: CASCPGTGAGANVLTF.

This chain uses TRBV29-1 with TRBJ2-7, with D possibly matching TRBD2 (5 bases). V was trimmed by 1 base and J by 3 bases, leaving 7 bases between them. CDR3 size: 12 residues. The germline V gene encodes CDR1 SQVTM and CDR2 ANQGSEA. The CDR3 sequence: CSVEVRDYEQYF. In nucleotides, the CDR3 is TGCAGCGTTGAAGTTCGGGACTACGAGCAGTACTTC.

By share, this clone counts as hyperexpanded. The sample holds other DNA sequences that translate to the same CDR3. The chain combines TRBV19 with TRBJ2-7; TRBD1 matches at 10 bases. CDR3 length: 15 residues. J gave up 5 bases and V 8 bases, and 12 bases lay outside the gene matches. Germline CDR1 and CDR2: LNHDA and SQIVND (reference sequence). CDR3 residues: CASSFRDRGINEQYF. Written as DNA, the CDR3 is TGTGCCAGTTCTTTCCGGGACAGGGGAATCAACGAGCAGTACTTC.

The chain has TRBV18 and TRBJ2-2; no clear D. Trimming pared 3 bases from V and 0 bases from J, leaving 5 bases between. The CDR3 contains 14 residues. Per germline, CDR1 KGHSH and CDR2 LQKENI. Here the CDR3 DNA reads TGTGCCAGCTCACCGGCAGCGAACACCGGGGAGCTGTTTTTT. Its protein product is CASSPAANTGELFF.

V is TRBV19 and J is TRBJ1-2; D may be TRBD1 (5 bases). V shed 0 bases and J shed 3 bases, with 8 bases lying between them. The CDR3 has 14 residues. The germline V gene has CDR1 LNHDA and CDR2 SQIVND (reference sequence). This chain's CDR3 is CASSIDGRDYGYTF. The CDR3 DNA follows: TGTGCCAGTAGTATAGACGGCAGGGACTATGGCTACACCTTC.

V gene TRBV19 combines with J gene TRBJ2-1, with 7 nucleotides matching TRBD2. Germline V gene data show CDR1 as LNHDA and CDR2 as SQIVND (reference sequence). The CDR3 extends over 16 amino acids. The ends lost 1 base at V and 0 bases at J; junction bases unmatched: 3. In nucleotides, the CDR3 is TGTGCCAGTAGTATAGTGGCTAGCGGCTCCTACAATGAGCAGTTCTTC. Translation gives CASSIVASGSYNEQFF.

The genes are TRBV29-1 and TRBJ2-3; TRBD1 agrees at 8 bases. Germline values: CDR1 SQVTM, CDR2 ANQGSEA. V gave up 7 bases and J gave up 6 bases; unmatched junction bases: 15. This CDR3 comprises 15 residues. CDR3 protein: CSAMRQGTIRDTQYF. In DNA form, the CDR3 reads TGCAGCGCCATGAGACAGGGGACGATCCGGGATACGCAGTATTTT.

This clone occurred a few times. This chain uses TRBV7-9 with TRBJ1-2; weak D call: TRBD1 (6 bases). V lost 1 base to trimming and J lost 0 bases, with 9 bases between them. The CDR3 consists of 15 residues. Germline assignment: CDR1 SEHNR and CDR2 FQNEAQ (reference sequence). The CDR3 sequence is CASSLGQGTNYGYTF. Here the CDR3 DNA reads TGTGCCAGCAGCTTAGGGCAGGGGACTAACTATGGCTACACCTTC.

This chain connects TRBV6-5 to TRBJ2-2, with D tentatively TRBD1 (5 bases). V lost 2 bases and J lost 5, with 12 bases in between. There are 15 residues in the CDR3. CDR1 and CDR2 from the germline V gene are MNHEY and SVGAGI. CDR3 sequence (DNA): TGTGCCAGCAGTTACGGGGCTACCAGGACCGGGGAGCTGTTTTTT. Residues: CASSYGATRTGELFF.

V usage is TRBV10-3 and J usage is TRBJ2-2; possibly TRBD2 for D (5 bases). The CDR3 spans 14 residues. CDR1 and CDR2 (germline): ENHRY, SYGVKD. Deletions cut 6 bases from V and 6 bases from J, with 14 bases between. The CDR3 sequence: CAISWTEAAGELFF. The CDR3, as DNA: TGTGCCATCAGCTGGACGGAGGCCGCCGGGGAGCTGTTTTTT.

This chain links TRBV6-5 with TRBJ2-2; possibly TRBD1 for D (6 bases). This CDR3 contains 16 residues. CDR1 and CDR2 from the germline V gene are MNHEY and SVGAGI. The V and J ends lost 4 bases and 7 bases respectively, with 19 bases between them. Written as DNA, the CDR3 is TGTGCCAGCAGTTTGAACCCGGGACACGGCGGCGGGGAGCTGTTTTTT. Translation gives CASSLNPGHGGGELFF.

The chain is built from TRBV29-1 and TRBJ1-2, with a tentative D call TRBD1 (6 bases). This CDR3 region has 13 residues. Germline CDR1 SQVTM, CDR2 ANQGSEA. Trimming shortened V by 4 bases and J by 4 bases, and 13 bases separated the two germline ends. This CDR3 reads CSVGVTGSYGYTF. In nucleotides, the CDR3 is TGCAGCGTTGGCGTGACAGGCTCCTATGGCTACACCTTC.

The chain uses TRBV2 and TRBJ2-3; TRBD2 aligns across 8 bases. The CDR3 loop spans 14 amino acids. Germline CDR1 and CDR2: SNHLY and FYNNEI. This CDR3 is CAYSGGLRTDTQYF. Here the CDR3 DNA reads TGTGCGTATTCGGGAGGGCTGAGAACAGATACGCAGTATTTT.

The chain employs TRBV21-1 and TRBJ1-5; the table names TRBD1, a call not compared with the DNA. TRBV21-1 is tagged as a pseudogene. This CDR3 has 14 residues. CDR3: CASSKGTGSQPQHF. The CDR3 DNA reads TGTGCCAGCAGCAAGGGGACAGGGAGTCAGCCCCAGCATTTT.

The rearrangement links TRBV18 to TRBJ1-1; D gene ambiguous. The CDR3 extends over 15 amino acids. V lost 0 bases and J 1 base, leaving 9 bases between the germline ends. Germline V gene sequence: CDR1 KGHSH, CDR2 LQKENI. CDR3 residues: CASSPPLGGNTEAFF. For the CDR3, the DNA is TGTGCCAGCTCACCACCCTTAGGAGGGAACACTGAAGCTTTCTTT. Drawing the rest from reference TRBV18 and TRBJ1-1, the complete variable domain is NAGVMQNPRHLVRRRGQEARLRCSPMKGHSHVYWYRQLPEEGLKFMVYLQKENIIDESGMPKERFSAEFPKEGPSILRIQQVVRGDSAAYFCASSPPLGGNTEAFFGQGTRLTVV.

The V call is TRBV4-3, the J call TRBJ2-7; D may be TRBD1 (6 bases). Germline CDR1 is LGHNA and CDR2 is YSLEER. This CDR3 has 16 residues. Trimming pared 0 bases from V and 6 bases from J, leaving 18 bases between. The CDR3 is CASSQDLTGKGSEQYF. The CDR3 bases are TGCGCCAGCAGCCAAGACTTAACAGGGAAAGGCAGCGAGCAGTACTTC.

The CDR3 region has the DNA TGTGCCAGCAGTTATTCGACGGGGGGTAAAGGCTACACCTTC. Its translation: CASSYSTGGKGYTF. V and J are TRBV6-6 and TRBJ1-2; tentatively, D is TRBD1 (5 bases). Germline CDR1 MNHNY, CDR2 SVGAGI (reference sequence). The V gene lost 3 bases and the J gene lost 8 bases, with 16 bases spanning the gap. CDR3 length: 14 amino acids.

The V and J genes are TRBV4-1 and TRBJ1-2; 7 bases are a match to TRBD1. V was clipped by 5 bases and J by 4 bases; unmatched bases: 13. Germline CDR1 is MGHRA and CDR2 is YSYEKL. The CDR3 covers 16 residues. CDR3 protein: CASSYRPGQTSYGYTF. In nucleotides, the CDR3 is TGCGCCAGCAGCTATCGACCGGGACAGACCTCCTATGGCTACACCTTC.

V gene TRBV18 combines with J gene TRBJ2-5; 8 nucleotides line up with TRBD1. Germline CDR1 KGHSH, CDR2 LQKENI. The J segment lost 0 bases and the V segment lost 6 bases, leaving 6 bases of the junction unmatched. The CDR3 has 15 amino acids. CDR3 residues: CASSRGQGNQETQYF. In DNA form, the CDR3 reads TGTGCCAGCTCCAGGGGGCAGGGGAACCAAGAGACCCAGTACTTC.

The gene calls are TRBV7-8 and TRBJ1-5; TRBD1 matches 7 bases. Germline V lookup: CDR1 SGHVS, CDR2 FQNEAQ. The CDR3 has 14 residues. V lost 4 bases and J lost 4; bases outside the gene matches: 4. CDR3 sequence reads: CASSYGQVNQPQHF. The DNA of the CDR3 is TGTGCCAGCAGCTATGGACAGGTTAATCAGCCCCAGCATTTT.

V and J are TRBV29-1 and TRBJ2-7; a possible D gene is TRBD1 (5 bases). This CDR3 region has 13 residues. V shed 1 base and J shed 3 bases, with 10 bases lying between them. Germline V CDR1 and CDR2: SQVTM, ANQGSEA. The CDR3: CSVEGQGGYEQYF. DNA of the CDR3: TGCAGCGTTGAAGGGCAGGGTGGCTACGAGCAGTACTTC.

The chain recombines TRBV7-9 with TRBJ1-1; perhaps TRBD1 as D (5 bases). V lost 8 bases, J lost 3 bases, and 16 bases lay in between. CDR1 and CDR2 (germline): SEHNR, FQNEAQ (reference sequence). The CDR3 extends over 14 amino acids. In DNA form, the CDR3 reads TGTGCCAGCGGCGGGGCCGGGAGGGACACTGAAGCTTTCTTT. Protein product: CASGGAGRDTEAFF.

The chain couples TRBV7-7 to TRBJ2-3, with TRBD1 matching 7 bases. The trim removed 1 base at V and 11 bases at J, leaving 6 bases unmatched. Looked up from germline, CDR1 is SSHAT and CDR2 is FNYEAQ (reference sequence). The CDR3 is 13 residues long. For the CDR3, the DNA is TGTGCCAGCAGCTTAGGAGCTGGACAGGAGCAGTATTTT. Protein: CASSLGAGQEQYF.

To note about this clone: Other DNA sequences from this sample encode an identical CDR3 as well. The gene calls are TRBV4-3 and TRBJ1-3; D gene unclear. CDR1 and CDR2 (germline): LGHNA, YSLEER. The CDR3 totals 15 residues. V lost 0 bases, J lost 1 base, and 7 bases lay in between. CDR3 sequence: CASSQEGRSGNTIYF. CDR3 sequence (DNA): TGCGCCAGCAGCCAAGAGGGCAGGTCTGGAAACACCATATATTTT.

This chain joins TRBV6-6 and TRBJ2-2, with D unclear. V was pared by 0 bases and J by 8 bases, with 10 bases between. The CDR3 length is 14 residues. In germline, CDR1 is MNHNY, CDR2 SVGAGI (reference sequence). CDR3 loop: CASSYSLRSGELFF. In nucleotides, the CDR3 is TGTGCCAGCAGTTACTCGTTGCGTTCTGGGGAGCTGTTTTTT.

CDR3 loop: CASSQTRGAFYYEQYF. In nucleotides, the CDR3 is TGTGCCAGCAGCCAAACCAGGGGGGCTTTTTATTACGAGCAGTACTTC. The chain has TRBV7-9 and TRBJ2-7; TRBD1 is a possible D gene (7 bases). Germline V gene lookup returns CDR1 SEHNR and CDR2 FQNEAQ (reference sequence). The CDR3 loop spans 16 amino acids. Trimming took off 5 bases at V and 4 bases at J, with 21 bases between the two ends.